This record looks at one TCR beta chain sequence and its context. The germline CDR1 and CDR2 sequences are SNHLY and FYNNEI. CDR3 length: 13 amino acids. Trimming stripped 0 bases from V and 4 bases from J, with 6 bases between. TCR beta chains were sequenced at survey level with immunoSEQ. The data were produced by immunoSEQ multiplex PCR, yet TCRdb's version contains in-frame clones alone and is incomplete. This table has around 50,000 clones, 85% to 95% appearing once. The V call is TRBV2, the J call TRBJ1-2; D unresolved. This sequence originates from a man aged 40-49 years with rheumatoid arthritis. Sequenced sample: PBMCs. The CDR3 nucleotides are TGTGCCAGCAGTGAAGCAGGGATCTATGGCTACACCTTC. Amino acids: CASSEAGIYGYTF.